This T cell receptor beta chain was sequenced for a study of T cells after posttransplantation cyclophosphamide. Overall study results and limits: After PTCy, TRB diversity resembled that of CNI/methotrexate controls. TRB overlap between skin or GI tissue T cells and blood was limited. Later post-transplant blood repertoires were often dominated by donor CD8+ memory clones.

Many counts were recorded for this clone. Antigen unknown. Compared with germline, one end of the junction differs, possibly owing to a read error. The repertoire was sequenced with immunoSEQ multiplex PCR; TCRdb's copy has only in-frame clones and lacks some. The sample lists under 45,000 clones, none appearing once, the ten largest making up 4% to 5%. Germline V gives CDR1 SNHLY, CDR2 FYNNEI. This CDR3 contains 15 residues. The sample was PBMCs. The chain carries TRBV2 and TRBJ2-7, with 8 nucleotides matching TRBD1. The receptor's source is a woman aged 45-65 years in good health and a related stem cell transplant donor. CDR3 region: CASRETGAPSHEQYF. DNA for the CDR3: TGTGCCAGCAGGGAGACAGGGGCCCCCTCCCACGAGCAGTACTTC. The full variable domain, rest sourced from reference TRBV2 and TRBJ2-7, is EPEVTQTPSHQVTQMGQEVILRCVPISNHLYFYWYRQILGQKVEFLVSFYNNEISEKSEIFDDQFSVERPDGSNFTLKIRSTKLEDSAMYFCASRETGAPSHEQYFGPGTRLTVT.